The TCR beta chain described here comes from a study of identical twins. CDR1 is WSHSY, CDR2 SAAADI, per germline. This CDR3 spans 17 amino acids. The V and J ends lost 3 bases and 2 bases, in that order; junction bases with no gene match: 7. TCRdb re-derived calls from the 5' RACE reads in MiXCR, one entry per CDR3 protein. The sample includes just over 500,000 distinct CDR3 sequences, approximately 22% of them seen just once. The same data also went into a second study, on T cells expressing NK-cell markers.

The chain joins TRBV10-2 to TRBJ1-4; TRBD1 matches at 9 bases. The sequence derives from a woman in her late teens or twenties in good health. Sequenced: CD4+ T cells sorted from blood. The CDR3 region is CASSDRQGVRTNEKLFF. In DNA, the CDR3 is TGCGCCAGCAGTGATCGACAGGGGGTGAGGACTAATGAAAAACTGTTTTTT.